This T cell receptor (beta chain) stems from a study of T cells after yellow fever vaccination. Across the whole study: SMART-Seq v4 Ultra Low Input handled preparation of low-cell-number fractions.

Points on this clonotype: Its specificity is not known.

Study results and limitations: Weaker overall was a secondary response that nonetheless peaked faster, on day 5 versus 15.

TCRdb itself ran the 5' RACE reads through MiXCR, one entry per CDR3 protein. The profile shows about 630,000 distinct CDR3 sequences, over 9% of them singletons. In germline, CDR1 is DFQATT, CDR2 SNEGSKA (reference sequence). The CDR3 runs to 20 residues. V was trimmed by 2 bases and J by 5 bases, leaving 31 bases between them. Sample: PBMCs, taken on the day of the yellow fever booster vaccination. The source of this sequence is a man aged 25 to 45 who received the YFV17D yellow fever vaccine. This rearrangement joins TRBV20-1 to TRBJ2-4, with D possibly TRBD2 on 6 matching bases. This chain's CDR3 is CSARPRWGEQGFSAQNIQYF. CDR3 nucleotide sequence: TGCAGTGCTAGACCCCGATGGGGGGAACAAGGATTCTCGGCCCAAAACATTCAGTACTTC.